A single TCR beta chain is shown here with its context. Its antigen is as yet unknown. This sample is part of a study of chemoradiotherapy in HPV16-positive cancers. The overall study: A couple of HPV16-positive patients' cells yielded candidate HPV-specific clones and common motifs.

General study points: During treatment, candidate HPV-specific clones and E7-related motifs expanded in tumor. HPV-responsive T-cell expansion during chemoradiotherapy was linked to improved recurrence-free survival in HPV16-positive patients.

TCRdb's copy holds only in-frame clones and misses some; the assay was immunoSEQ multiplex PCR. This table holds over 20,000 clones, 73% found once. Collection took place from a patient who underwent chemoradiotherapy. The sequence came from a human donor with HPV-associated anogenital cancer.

The CDR3 DNA follows: TGTGCCAGCAGCTTTGGGGCCAGTAGGAACTATGGCTACACCTTC. The encoded protein is CASSFGASRNYGYTF. The J gene is TRBJ1-2, the V gene TRBV5-6; a possible D gene is TRBD1 (5 bases). The CDR3 totals 15 residues. CDR1 is SGHDT and CDR2 is YYEEEE in the germline V gene. V shed 2 bases and J shed 2 bases, with 13 bases lying between them.